This is a list of T cell receptor beta chains from one sample in a study of blood T cell repertoires in COVID-19. Profiling relied on immunoSEQ multiplex PCR, and the TCRdb table lists in-frame clones only, not all of them. The repertoire holds a few hundred thousand clones, with roughly 86% as singletons. Sequencing used PBMCs or T cells enriched from blood (not recorded which). These receptor sequences come from a woman aged 55-69 years who had recovered from COVID-19. CDR3s include the opening cysteine and the closing phenylalanine or tryptophan. Fields, in order: clone size, V gene, D gene, J gene, CDR3 DNA, CDR3 protein. D genes are given only for firm matches. Rows may omit the clone size; those that give it use once, few, many or a size class.

>few|TRBV30|-|TRBJ2-1
TGTGCCTGGAGTGTAGCCGATCACAATGAGCAGTTCTTC
CAWSVADHNEQFF
>-|TRBV6-6|TRBD1|TRBJ1-1
TGTGCCAGCAGTTACTCACAGGACAGGAGGAACACTGAAGCTTTCTTT
CASSYSQDRRNTEAFF
>-|TRBV28|-|TRBJ2-7
TGTGCCAGCAGATCCTGGTCGCCCGGAGCCTACGAGCAGTACTTC
CASRSWSPGAYEQYF
>-|TRBV12-5|-|TRBJ1-5
TGTGCTAGTGGTTTGGTAACGACGGGAGGCAATCAGCCCCAGCATTTT
CASGLVTTGGNQPQHF
>-|TRBV9|TRBD2|TRBJ2-7
TGTGCCAGCAGCAGGACCGGGACTAGCGGGAACTACGAGCAGTACTTC
CASSRTGTSGNYEQYF
>-|TRBV5-1|-|TRBJ2-4
TGCGCCAGCAGCTTGCAGGGTGCCAAAAACATTCAGTACTTC
CASSLQGAKNIQYF
>-|TRBV5-1|-|TRBJ2-2
TGCGCCAGCAGTCCTCTCGCGAACACCGGGGAGCTGTTTTTT
CASSPLANTGELFF
>-|TRBV2|TRBD2|TRBJ2-7
TGTGCCAGCAGTGTTAGCGGGAGGTTTAACGACGAGCAGTACTTC
CASSVSGRFNDEQYF
>-|TRBV28|-|TRBJ1-3
TGTGCCAGCAGTTCTTGGGGGGTCACCTCTGGAAACACCATATATTTT
CASSSWGVTSGNTIYF
>-|TRBV30|-|TRBJ1-2
TGTGCCTGGAGTTCCACCACCGGGGTGCCCTATGGCTACACCTTC
CAWSSTTGVPYGYTF
>-|TRBV2|-|TRBJ1-5
TGTGCCAGCAGTGCAGACAATCAGCCCCAGCATTTT
CASSADNQPQHF
>-|TRBV11-3|-|TRBJ2-2
TGTGCCAGCAGCTCCCGCCGGGACATATTCACCGGGGAGCTGTTTTTT
CASSSRRDIFTGELFF
>-|TRBV18|TRBD1|TRBJ1-6
TGTGCCAGCTCGCGGGACAGGGATTCACCCCTCCACTTT
CASSRDRDSPLHF
>-|TRBV30|TRBD2|TRBJ2-3
TGTGCCTGGAGTGTAGGTAGCGGGGATAGCACAGATACGCAGTATTTT
CAWSVGSGDSTDTQYF
>-|TRBV19|TRBD2|TRBJ2-7
TGTGCCAGCACCAACTTTGCCGGGGAGGGATCCGAGCAGTACTTC
CASTNFAGEGSEQYF
>-|TRBV28|-|TRBJ1-5
TGTGCCAGCAGCTCCGACAGAAACCCTAGCAATCAGCCCCAGCATTTT
CASSSDRNPSNQPQHF
>-|TRBV5-1|-|TRBJ2-3
TGCGCCAGCAGCGGAGGGGACGGAAGCACAGATACGCAGTATTTT
CASSGGDGSTDTQYF
>once|TRBV27|TRBD1|TRBJ1-1
TGTGCCAGCTCTAATTTAGCGGGACAGGGCTCCCAAGCTTTCTTT
CASSNLAGQGSQAFF
>-|TRBV19|-|TRBJ1-2
TGTGCCAGTAGTATCCCAGGGTCCCTTAACTATGGCTACACCTTC
CASSIPGSLNYGYTF
>-|TRBV5-1|TRBD2|TRBJ2-5
TGCGCCAGCAGCTTCGAACTAGCGGGAGAACAGACCCAGTACTTC
CASSFELAGEQTQYF
>-|TRBV7-9|-|TRBJ1-2
TGTGCCAGCAGCACCCCGGGGAGTGGCTACACCTTC
CASSTPGSGYTF
>-|TRBV10-3|-|TRBJ2-5
TGTGCCATCAGTTTTCAGGTACAAGAGACCCAGTACTTC
CAISFQVQETQYF
>-|TRBV10-2|-|TRBJ1-2
TGCGCCAGCAGTGAGTTCCTGGGTAGAGGCTCTGGCTACACCTTC
CASSEFLGRGSGYTF
>-|TRBV3-1/TRBV3-2|-|TRBJ1-2
TGTGCCAGCAGCCAAGTATTCGAAGGGGCCAACTATGGCTACACCTTC
CASSQVFEGANYGYTF
>-|TRBV9|TRBD2|TRBJ2-2
TGTGCCAGCAGCGTTGCTCCGGGACTAGCGGGAAACACCGGGGAGCTGTTTTTT
CASSVAPGLAGNTGELFF
>-|TRBV7-8|-|TRBJ1-4
TGTGCCAGCAGCTTAAGCAGGGTTCCTGAAAAACTGTTTTTT
CASSLSRVPEKLFF
>-|TRBV4-1|TRBD1|TRBJ1-5
TGCGCCAGCAGCCACCCGGGACAGGGAAATCAGCCCCAGCATTTT
CASSHPGQGNQPQHF
>-|TRBV6-5|-|TRBJ1-5
TGTGCCAGCAGAGGGAGTGTGGATCAGCCCCAGCATTTT
CASRGSVDQPQHF
>-|TRBV18|TRBD2|TRBJ2-1
TGTGCCAGCTCACCACCTCTGGGACTAGCGGGAGTTGATAGTGAGCAGTTCTTC
CASSPPLGLAGVDSEQFF
>-|TRBV24-1|TRBD2|TRBJ2-7
TGTGCCACCAGTGATCAAGGAATAGCGGGAGGTACCTACGAGCAGTACTTC
CATSDQGIAGGTYEQYF
>-|TRBV11-2|-|TRBJ1-1
TGTGCCAGCAGCTTCCTTGGTGCGGGCACTGAAGCTTTCTTT
CASSFLGAGTEAFF
>-|TRBV28|-|TRBJ2-7
TGTGCCAGCAGTTCAGTATCCGGGACACCAACCTACGAGCAGTACTTC
CASSSVSGTPTYEQYF
>-|TRBV7-2|TRBD2|TRBJ2-1
TGTGCCAGCAGCTTATCTAGCGGGGGGGCCTATGAGCAGTTCTTC
CASSLSSGGAYEQFF
>-|TRBV6-5|TRBD1|TRBJ1-2
TGTGCCAGCAGTTACTCGGGACAGGGGAATGGCTACACCTTC
CASSYSGQGNGYTF
>-|TRBV5-1|-|TRBJ1-1
TGCGCCAGCAGCTTGGTATACAGGGAAGAAGCTTTCTTT
CASSLVYREEAFF
>-|TRBV7-2|-|TRBJ2-3
TGTGCCAGCAGGCCCGGGGAGAGCACAGATACGCAGTATTTT
CASRPGESTDTQYF
>-|TRBV5-1|TRBD1|TRBJ1-1
TGCGCCAGCAGCTTGGAGGGGGCCGGGAACACTGAAGCTTTCTTT
CASSLEGAGNTEAFF
>-|TRBV4-1|TRBD1|TRBJ1-5
TGCGCCAGCAGCCAGGGGACAGCGAATCAGCCCCAGCATTTT
CASSQGTANQPQHF
>-|TRBV7-9|-|TRBJ1-1
TGTGCCAGCAGCTTAGTGTCGGTAGCGGTCACTGAAGCTTTCTTT
CASSLVSVAVTEAFF
>-|TRBV28|-|TRBJ1-5
TGTGCCAGCACTTTCCGGCGGGGATGGGCCAATCAGCCCCAGCATTTT
CASTFRRGWANQPQHF
>-|TRBV6-5|-|TRBJ2-7
TGTGCCAGCAGTAAACTTGACGAGCAGTACTTC
CASSKLDEQYF
>-|TRBV5-1|-|TRBJ2-3
TGCGCCAGCAGCTTCGGACTCACCCCCACAGATACGCAGTATTTT
CASSFGLTPTDTQYF
>-|TRBV11-1|-|TRBJ2-1
TGTGCCAGCAGCGTTCATAGCTCCTACAATGAGCAGTTCTTC
CASSVHSSYNEQFF
>-|TRBV24-1|-|TRBJ2-5
TGTGCCACCAGTGATGACTGGCAGGAGACCCAGTACTTC
CATSDDWQETQYF
>-|TRBV18|-|TRBJ2-5
TGTGCCAGCTCAGGGGGGTACCAAGAGACCCAGTACTTC
CASSGGYQETQYF
>-|TRBV4-1|-|TRBJ2-3
TGCGCCAGCAGCCAAGAGGGGCATCCCACAGATACGCAGTATTTT
CASSQEGHPTDTQYF
>many|TRBV9|-|TRBJ1-3
TGTGCCAGCAGCGTAGAACCCAACACAGGAAACACCATATATTTT
CASSVEPNTGNTIYF
>-|TRBV28|-|TRBJ1-2
TGTGCCAGCAGTTCAACGGGGGGCGAACATGGCTACACCTTC
CASSSTGGEHGYTF
>-|TRBV19|-|TRBJ1-1
TGTGCCAGTAGTATAGATCAGGGCAGGGTGAACACTGAAGCTTTCTTT
CASSIDQGRVNTEAFF
>-|TRBV5-6|TRBD2|TRBJ2-3
TGTGCCAGCAGTCCCAATAGCGGGAGCACAGATACGCAGTATTTT
CASSPNSGSTDTQYF
>-|TRBV11-2|-|TRBJ1-4
TGTGCCAGCAGCCAGGCTGGTGCAACTAATGAAAAACTGTTTTTT
CASSQAGATNEKLFF